Listed here is a single T cell receptor (beta chain). These data belong to a study of T cell changes during pregnancy in multiple sclerosis. Germline V gives CDR1 LGHNA, CDR2 YSLEER. V was trimmed by 6 bases and J by 14 bases, leaving 20 bases between them. CDR3 size: 14 residues. Some clones are missing from TCRdb's copy, which holds only in-frame ones; the method was immunoSEQ multiplex PCR. The table includes 30,000 to 40,000 clones, about nine tenths detected once. This sequence joins TRBV4-3 and TRBJ1-6, with D perhaps matching TRBD1 (5 bases). The TCR sequence derives from a female donor with multiple sclerosis, enrolled in a pregnancy study. The sequences come from CD8+ T cells from peripheral blood mononuclear cells, collected in the second trimester of pregnancy. The CDR3 nucleotides read TGCGCCAGCAGTACGGACGGGGGAAATCAAGCCCTCCACTTT. Protein sequence: CASSTDGGNQALHF.